The T cell receptor (beta chain) described here comes from a study of lymphopenia after photon versus proton radiotherapy. Libraries were prepared by immunoSEQ multiplex PCR; TCRdb keeps only in-frame clonotypes and omits some of them. The profile shows more than 25,000 clones, 75% to 90% of them singletons. In this sample, this clone turned up once. Its specificity is unknown. V was clipped by 4 bases and J by 1 base; unmatched bases: 0. Germline CDR1 is SGHTA and CDR2 is FQGNSA. The length of the CDR3 is 14 residues. Study-wide results and caveats: Photon-treated patients lost naive T cells and TCR diversity; proton-treated stayed stable.

Sequences were derived from peripheral blood, sampled from a patient treated with photon-based radiotherapy. J is TRBJ1-5 and V is TRBV7-2, with 8 nucleotides matching TRBD1. This TCR was recovered from a woman between 50 and 59 years old with pancreatic cancer. The CDR3 sequence: CASSWTGSNQPQHF. The CDR3 nucleotides are TGTGCCAGCAGCTGGACAGGGAGCAATCAGCCCCAGCATTTT.